These T cell receptor beta chains were read from a single sample in a study of graft-versus-host responses after intestinal transplantation. These TCRs' antigens remain unknown. Sequenced by immunoSEQ multiplex PCR; TCRdb stores in-frame clones only, minus some. The sample holds about 94,000 clones, over 75% seen once. The sequencing here drew on unstimulated CD8+ T cells sorted from spleen or lymph node cells, taken before intestinal transplant. The receptors stem from a human donor who received an intestinal transplant. Each CDR3 is given with its conserved first and last residue. Fields, in order: CDR3 protein, CDR3 DNA, V gene, clone size, J gene, D gene. A D gene is named only where the DNA matches it firmly. Clone size is stated in some rows and not others, as once, few, many or a class when expanded.

CASSPQDGFPYEQYF,TGTGCCAGCAGCCCACAGGACGGGTTTCCCTACGAGCAGTACTTC,TRBV9,.,TRBJ2-7,.
CASSQDPGQHEQYF,TGCGCCAGCAGCCAAGATCCCGGACAGCACGAGCAGTACTTC,TRBV4-3,.,TRBJ2-7,.
CAWSVDYLNTGELFF,TGTGCCTGGAGTGTCGACTACCTGAACACCGGGGAGCTGTTTTTT,TRBV30,.,TRBJ2-2,.
CASSQDLTQGAYEQYF,TGCGCCAGCAGCCAAGATCTGACACAGGGCGCCTACGAGCAGTACTTC,TRBV4-3,.,TRBJ2-7,.
CASSLTEAPYNEQFF,TGTGCCAGCAGCTTGACGGAGGCCCCCTACAATGAGCAGTTCTTC,TRBV5-4,.,TRBJ2-1,.
CASSEGEGTDTQYF,TGTGCCAGCTCTGAAGGGGAGGGGACAGATACGCAGTATTTT,TRBV6-5,few,TRBJ2-3,TRBD2
CASSWGDYEQYF,TGTGCCAGCAGCTGGGGGGACTACGAGCAGTACTTC,TRBV5-4,few,TRBJ2-7,.
CASSVDGQGAREQYF,TGTGCCAGCAGCGTAGACGGACAGGGGGCGCGGGAGCAGTACTTC,TRBV9,.,TRBJ2-7,TRBD1
CASSIQGGTEAFF,TGTGCCAGTAGTATTCAGGGGGGCACTGAAGCTTTCTTT,TRBV19,.,TRBJ1-1,TRBD1
CASSHQGEDEQYF,TGCGCCAGCAGCCATCAAGGGGAGGACGAGCAGTACTTC,TRBV4-1,.,TRBJ2-7,.
CASSPRGPAGYTF,TGTGCCAGCAGCCCGCGCGGGCCTGCGGGCTACACCTTC,TRBV7-6,.,TRBJ1-2,.
CASSYSAGDQETQYF,TGTGCCAGCAGTTACTCGGCGGGGGATCAAGAGACCCAGTACTTC,TRBV6-6,.,TRBJ2-5,TRBD2
CASSAGQEGYGYTF,TGTGCCAGCAGCGCGGGACAGGAAGGATATGGCTACACCTTC,TRBV7-9,.,TRBJ1-2,TRBD1
CASSLAWDSIWAGYTF,TGTGCCAGCAGCTTGGCATGGGACTCAATCTGGGCAGGCTACACCTTC,TRBV5-6,.,TRBJ1-2,.
CASSFSGGAYEQYF,TGTGCCAGCAGCTTTAGCGGGGGGGCATACGAGCAGTACTTC,TRBV11-2,.,TRBJ2-7,TRBD2
CASSLGQVYEQYF,TGCGCCAGCAGCTTGGGGCAGGTCTACGAGCAGTACTTC,TRBV5-1,.,TRBJ2-7,.
CASSLGQGPYEQYF,TGTGCCAGCAGTTTAGGACAGGGTCCCTACGAGCAGTACTTC,TRBV27,.,TRBJ2-7,TRBD1
CASSQVGTSSYEQYF,TGCGCCAGCAGCCAAGTCGGGACTAGTTCCTACGAGCAGTACTTC,TRBV4-1,.,TRBJ2-7,TRBD2
CASRTRQGGGYTF,TGTGCCAGCAGAACGCGGCAGGGGGGTGGCTACACCTTC,TRBV5-4,.,TRBJ1-2,TRBD1
CASSWDRGAEAFF,TGCGCCAGCAGCTGGGACAGGGGGGCTGAAGCTTTCTTT,TRBV4-3,.,TRBJ1-1,TRBD1
CASSLATGAGELFF,TGTGCCAGCAGCTTAGCGACAGGGGCCGGGGAGCTGTTTTTT,TRBV11-2,.,TRBJ2-2,TRBD1
CASTRSGRTDNEQFF,TGTGCCAGCACCAGGTCGGGGAGGACCGACAATGAGCAGTTCTTC,TRBV7-9,.,TRBJ2-1,.
CASSQSRPGGNEQFF,TGTGCCAGCAGCCAATCTCGGCCAGGGGGCAATGAGCAGTTCTTC,TRBV7-9,.,TRBJ2-1,TRBD1
CASSLRGQGDEQYF,TGTGCCAGCAGTTTAAGGGGACAGGGGGACGAGCAGTACTTC,TRBV28,.,TRBJ2-7,TRBD1
CATRQVPNEQFF,TGTGCCACTCGACAGGTACCCAATGAGCAGTTCTTC,TRBV27,.,TRBJ2-1,.
CASSLTETYGYTF,TGTGCCAGCAGCCTGACAGAGACCTATGGCTACACCTTC,TRBV5-4,.,TRBJ1-2,.
CASSLVPSGEQFF,TGTGCCAGCAGTTTGGTCCCCTCCGGTGAGCAGTTCTTC,TRBV28,.,TRBJ2-1,.
CASSLHDSQETQYF,TGTGCCAGCAGTTTACACGACAGCCAAGAGACCCAGTACTTC,TRBV27,.,TRBJ2-5,.
CASSIIAGGGDEQYF,TGTGCCAGCAGCATTATAGCGGGGGGCGGGGACGAGCAGTACTTC,TRBV7-2,.,TRBJ2-7,TRBD2
CASSPTSGGYTGELFF,TGTGCCAGCAGCCCAACTAGCGGCGGATACACCGGGGAGCTGTTTTTT,TRBV5-5,.,TRBJ2-2,TRBD2
CASSSTVGNTIYF,TGCGCCAGCAGCTCGACAGTGGGAAACACCATATATTTT,TRBV5-1,.,TRBJ1-3,.
CASSSTLAGGQETQYF,TGTGCCAGCAGCTCGACACTAGCGGGGGGCCAAGAGACCCAGTACTTC,TRBV7-9,.,TRBJ2-5,TRBD2
CAIRTSGRGRNTGELFF,TGTGCCATCAGGACTAGCGGGAGGGGAAGAAACACCGGGGAGCTGTTTTTT,TRBV2,.,TRBJ2-2,TRBD2
CASSPGTHGNQPQHF,TGTGCCAGTAGCCCCGGGACACACGGCAATCAGCCCCAGCATTTT,TRBV19,.,TRBJ1-5,.
CASSAGRGLASGELFF,TGTGCCAGCAGCGCCGGGCGGGGACTAGCGAGCGGGGAGCTGTTTTTT,TRBV9,once,TRBJ2-2,TRBD2